These 26 T cell receptor beta chains were sequenced from one sample in a study of T cell responses to AZD1222 COVID-19 vaccine. Sequencing used immunoSEQ multiplex PCR; TCRdb keeps in-frame clones, though not all of them. This repertoire shows approximately 60,000 clones, approximately 86% found once; its top ten account for about 7%. This material consisted of peripheral blood, taken 28 days after the second AZD1222 dose. The receptors originated from an adult who received the AZD1222 COVID-19 vaccine.

V usage is TRBV24-1 and J usage is TRBJ2-7; 8 bases fit TRBD1. The germline gives CDR1 KGHDR, CDR2 SFDVKD. V lost 6 bases to trimming and J lost 3 bases; unmatched junction nucleotides: 12. This CDR3 is 16 amino acids long. The CDR3, as DNA: TGTGCCACCAGTTTAGGTATCAGGACAGGGAGCTACGAGCAGTACTTC. It encodes CATSLGIRTGSYEQYF.

V and J are TRBV13 and TRBJ2-7; 11 bases map to TRBD1. The V and J ends lost 5 bases and 7 bases, in that order; junction bases with no gene match: 13. The CDR3 sequence is 16 residues long. The V gene's germline CDR1 is PRHDT and CDR2 FYEKMQ (reference sequence). Here the CDR3 reads CASSPDLGQGAFEQYF. The CDR3 DNA is TGTGCCAGCAGCCCTGATTTAGGACAGGGGGCATTTGAGCAGTACTTC. Complete variable domain (other parts from reference TRBV13 and TRBJ2-7): AAGVIQSPRHLIKEKRETATLKCYPIPRHDTVYWYQQGPGQDPQFLISFYEKMQSDKGSIPDRFSAQQFSDYHSELNMSSLELGDSALYFCASSPDLGQGAFEQYFGPGTRLTVT.

Here the CDR3 reads CASIGIQETQYF. The CDR3 DNA reads TGTGCCAGCATCGGGATCCAAGAGACCCAGTACTTC. The J gene is TRBJ2-5, the V gene TRBV28; possibly TRBD2 for D (5 bases). The germline CDR1 and CDR2 sequences are MDHEN and SYDVKM. V was trimmed by 7 bases and J by 1 base, leaving 7 bases between them. The CDR3 runs 12 residues.

This chain links TRBV15 with TRBJ1-1, with D possibly TRBD1 on 6 matching bases. This CDR3 is built from 13 residues. Trimming cost V 8 bases and J 6 bases, with 16 bases left between them. Germline V CDR1 and CDR2: LNHNV, YYDKDF (reference sequence). The CDR3 region is CATGTRGSAEAFF. Written as DNA, the CDR3 is TGTGCCACCGGAACCAGGGGAAGCGCTGAAGCTTTCTTT.

CDR3 loop: CAWSVGAVKRDQPQHF. DNA for the CDR3: TGTGCCTGGAGTGTAGGGGCAGTTAAAAGGGATCAGCCCCAGCATTTT. The chain couples TRBV30 to TRBJ1-5; perhaps TRBD1 as D (5 bases). The CDR3 is 16 residues long. CDR1 is GTSNPN and CDR2 is SVGIG in the germline V gene (reference sequence). Deletions cut 0 bases from V and 5 bases from J, with 17 bases between.

V usage is TRBV11-2 and J usage is TRBJ1-1; unclear D gene. The CDR3 consists of 15 residues. Germline V gene sequence: CDR1 SGHAT, CDR2 FQNNGV. The ends were cut back, 4 bases at V and 4 bases at J, with 16 bases in the middle. The CDR3 region has the DNA TGTGCCAGCAGCTCCCGGGGTCGTCCGGGCACTGAAGCTTTCTTT. Translating it yields CASSSRGRPGTEAFF.

There are a few counts of this clone. V usage is TRBV30 and J usage is TRBJ1-3, with 7 bases lining up with TRBD1. Germline assignment: CDR1 GTSNPN and CDR2 SVGIG (reference sequence). Trimming cost V 5 bases and J 4 bases; bases outside gene matches: 5. This CDR3 is 13 amino acids long. The CDR3 loop is CAWDRALGNTIYF. CDR3 DNA sequence: TGTGCCTGGGACAGGGCCTTAGGAAACACCATATATTTT.

The chain uses TRBV18 and TRBJ2-1; 12 bases match TRBD2. CDR1 KGHSH and CDR2 LQKENI come from the germline V gene. This CDR3 region has 14 residues. V trimming: 10 bases; J trimming: 3 bases; junction bases outside the gene matches: 4. This chain's CDR3 is CATGTSGFYNEQFF. The CDR3 coding sequence is TGTGCCACCGGGACTAGCGGGTTCTACAATGAGCAGTTCTTC. The whole variable domain, filled in from reference TRBV18 and TRBJ2-1, reads NAGVMQNPRHLVRRRGQEARLRCSPMKGHSHVYWYRQLPEEGLKFMVYLQKENIIDESGMPKERFSAEFPKEGPSILRIQQVVRGDSAAYFCATGTSGFYNEQFFGPGTRLTVL.

The gene calls are TRBV6-5 and TRBJ1-1; weak D call: TRBD1 (5 bases). V lost 2 bases to trimming and J lost 0 bases, with 10 bases between them. Germline V gene sequence: CDR1 MNHEY, CDR2 SVGAGI. The CDR3 consists of 15 residues. The CDR3, as DNA: TGTGCCAGCAGTTACCAAGCGACAGTGAACACTGAAGCTTTCTTT. It specifies CASSYQATVNTEAFF.

This clone is a singleton in its sample. J is TRBJ1-4 and V is TRBV5-1; perhaps TRBD1 as D (5 bases). CDR1 and CDR2 (germline): SGHRS, YFSETQ. The CDR3 is 16 residues long. Deletions cut 7 bases from V and 5 bases from J, with 21 bases between. The CDR3 coding sequence is TGCGCCAGCTTCCAGGGTGATTCCGCCCTGAATGAAAAACTGTTTTTT. Translated: CASFQGDSALNEKLFF. Filled out from reference TRBV5-1 and TRBJ1-4, the complete variable domain reads KAGVTQTPRYLIKTRGQQVTLSCSPISGHRSVSWYQQTPGQGLQFLFEYFSETQRNKGNFPGRFSGRQFSNSRSEMNVSTLELGDSALYLCASFQGDSALNEKLFFGSGTQLSVL.

The rearrangement uses TRBV7-2 and TRBJ2-3, with 11 positions matching TRBD2. V lost 8 bases and J lost 4; bases outside the gene matches: 8. The germline CDR1 and CDR2 sequences are SGHTA and FQGNSA. This CDR3 region has 15 residues. CDR3 in DNA: TGTGCCAGCGGGCTAGCGGGGGGCATGGCAGATACGCAGTATTTT. It is translated as CASGLAGGMADTQYF.

V gene TRBV7-2 combines with J gene TRBJ1-3; no definite D call. V was pared by 4 bases and J by 2 bases, with 9 bases between. Germline loops: CDR1 SGHTA, CDR2 FQGNSA. The CDR3 has 14 amino acids. CDR3 protein: CASSSPRAGNTIYF. CDR3 bases: TGTGCCAGCAGCTCACCGAGAGCTGGAAACACCATATATTTT.

V and J are TRBV3-1 (or the pseudogene TRBV3-2) and TRBJ1-3, with a tentative D call TRBD1 (5 bases). Germline V gene sequence: CDR1 LGHDT, CDR2 YNNKEL (reference sequence). The CDR3 has 16 residues. V shed 1 base and J shed 4 bases, with 14 bases lying between them. This CDR3 is CASSQVQGRGGNTIYF. DNA for the CDR3: TGTGCCAGCAGCCAAGTTCAGGGACGAGGAGGAAACACCATATATTTT.

The CDR3 nucleotides read TGTGCCAGCAGCTTTCGAGCGGGGAGCACAGATACGCAGTATTTT. Encoded protein: CASSFRAGSTDTQYF. This rearrangement joins TRBV7-2 to TRBJ2-3; 7 nucleotides match TRBD2. In germline, CDR1 is SGHTA, CDR2 FQGNSA. The CDR3 length is 15 residues. V dropped 3 bases and J dropped 0; count of bases not matched to a gene: 3.

This chain uses TRBV2 with TRBJ2-1; TRBD2 matches 7 bases. This CDR3 spans 15 amino acids. Germline CDR1 SNHLY, CDR2 FYNNEI. The V segment lost 9 bases and the J segment 7 bases; nucleotides outside the gene matches: 15. Here the CDR3 reads CASTVRSGNLNEQFF. The CDR3 DNA follows: TGTGCCAGTACCGTTCGGAGCGGGAATTTAAATGAGCAGTTCTTC.

This CDR3 is CASRYTRQETQYF. For the CDR3, the DNA is TGTGCCAGCAGGTACACCCGCCAAGAGACCCAGTACTTC. This chain joins TRBV6-5 and TRBJ2-5; no clear D gene. The CDR3 is 13 residues long. Germline assignment: CDR1 MNHEY and CDR2 SVGAGI. Trimming removed 6 bases from V and 1 base from J, with 9 bases in between.

The rearrangement joins TRBV6-5 to TRBJ1-3, with TRBD1 identical over 11 bases. With V trimmed by 0 bases and J by 8 bases, 0 bases remained unmatched. Germline assignment: CDR1 MNHEY and CDR2 SVGAGI. There are 14 residues in the CDR3. Here the CDR3 DNA reads TGTGCCAGCAGTTACTCGGGACAGGGGGACACCATATATTTT. This codes for CASSYSGQGDTIYF.

V usage is TRBV3-1 (or the pseudogene TRBV3-2) and J usage is TRBJ1-4, with D maybe TRBD1 (5 bases). Germline-derived CDR1 and CDR2 are LGHDT and YNNKEL (reference sequence). The CDR3 is 17 amino acids. The V end was cut by 3 bases, the J end by 5 bases, with 19 bases between. In nucleotides, the CDR3 is TGTGCCAGCAGCCAGAAAGGTCCGGGACGGGTGAATGAAAAACTGTTTTTT. As protein: CASSQKGPGRVNEKLFF.

The rearrangement links TRBV6-5 to TRBJ1-2, with 8 bases that match TRBD1. J was trimmed by 8 bases and V by 5 bases; bases with no gene match: 4. Germline-derived CDR1 and CDR2 are MNHEY and SVGAGI. This CDR3 spans 12 amino acids. Written as DNA, the CDR3 is TGTGCCAGCAGTCGGGACAGGAAGGGCTACACCTTC. Translating gives CASSRDRKGYTF.

This clone appeared a single time. The chain couples TRBV7-9 to TRBJ2-2, with TRBD1 matching 8 bases. CDR1 SEHNR and CDR2 FQNEAQ come from the germline V gene (reference sequence). The ends lost 7 bases at V and 5 bases at J; junction bases unmatched: 6. The CDR3 is 14 amino acids. The CDR3 region is CASIGQGGTGELFF. The CDR3 DNA sequence: TGTGCCAGCATAGGACAGGGAGGTACCGGGGAGCTGTTTTTT.

The chain couples TRBV30 to TRBJ1-5; a possible D gene is TRBD1 (6 bases). From germline, CDR1 is GTSNPN and CDR2 SVGIG (reference sequence). This CDR3 contains 14 residues. V lost 8 bases to trimming and J lost 6 bases, with 20 bases between them. CDR3 region: CAGDTSGDGQPQHF. DNA of the CDR3: TGTGCCGGGGATACTTCAGGGGATGGTCAGCCCCAGCATTTT.

V gene TRBV18 combines with J gene TRBJ1-2, with D unresolved. V was trimmed by 2 bases and J by 6 bases, leaving 13 bases between them. This CDR3 has 14 residues. Germline CDR1 reads KGHSH; CDR2 reads LQKENI. CDR3 region: CASSPAGLKNGYTF. Written as DNA, the CDR3 is TGTGCCAGCTCACCAGCCGGGCTGAAAAATGGCTACACCTTC. The full variable domain, in which reference TRBV18 and TRBJ1-2 provide the parts outside the CDR3, is NAGVMQNPRHLVRRRGQEARLRCSPMKGHSHVYWYRQLPEEGLKFMVYLQKENIIDESGMPKERFSAEFPKEGPSILRIQQVVRGDSAAYFCASSPAGLKNGYTFGSGTRLTVV.

V usage is TRBV19 and J usage is TRBJ1-2, with a tentative D call TRBD1 (5 bases). V was pared by 5 bases and J by 4 bases, with 14 bases between. CDR3 length: 14 amino acids. Germline lookup yields CDR1 LNHDA and CDR2 SQIVND (reference sequence). The CDR3 coding sequence is TGTGCCAGTAGTGCGGGCCACAGGCTCTATGGCTACACCTTC. Protein product: CASSAGHRLYGYTF.

The V and J genes are TRBV7-8 and TRBJ1-5; 12 bases map to TRBD1. The CDR3 is 18 residues long. Unmatched junction bases numbered 7, after V lost 2 bases and J lost 2 bases. Germline CDR1 is SGHVS and CDR2 is FQNEAQ. CDR3 sequence: CASSLSGQGATGNQPQHF. CDR3 nucleotides: TGTGCCAGCAGCTTATCGGGACAGGGGGCGACCGGCAATCAGCCCCAGCATTTT.

There are a few counts of this clone. The chain joins TRBV5-4 to TRBJ2-3, with TRBD2 matching over 13 bases. V was clipped by 4 bases and J by 4 bases; unmatched bases: 15. CDR3 size: 19 residues. In germline, CDR1 is SGHNT, CDR2 YYREEE (reference sequence). CDR3 residues: CASSGGPGLAGSAPDTQYF. CDR3 nucleotides: TGTGCCAGCAGCGGAGGGCCGGGACTAGCGGGAAGCGCCCCAGATACGCAGTATTTT.

The rearrangement joins TRBV5-1 to TRBJ1-1, with a possible D match to TRBD1 (5 bases). The CDR3 is 12 residues long. The V gene lost 9 bases and the J gene lost 5 bases, with 14 bases spanning the gap. Germline values: CDR1 SGHRS, CDR2 YFSETQ. This CDR3 is CATRDSGTEAFF. CDR3 nucleotide sequence: TGCGCCACCCGGGATTCAGGGACTGAAGCTTTCTTT.